This T cell receptor (beta chain) was retrieved from a study of T cell changes during pregnancy in multiple sclerosis. Trimming took off 3 bases at V and 0 bases at J, with 12 bases between the two ends. The germline CDR1 and CDR2 sequences are MNHNS and SASEGT. CDR3 size: 15 residues. Clones were read by immunoSEQ multiplex PCR, and TCRdb kept only the in-frame ones, dropping some. The sample holds tens of thousands of clones; 93% are singletons and the top ten take under 3%. This specimen consisted of peripheral blood, obtained in the second trimester of pregnancy. This sequence was found in a female donor with multiple sclerosis, enrolled in a pregnancy study. V usage is TRBV6-1 and J usage is TRBJ2-7; perhaps TRBD2 as D (6 bases). CDR3 protein: CASSESGEGSYEQYF. In DNA, the CDR3 is TGTGCCAGCAGTGAGTCGGGAGAAGGCTCCTACGAGCAGTACTTC.